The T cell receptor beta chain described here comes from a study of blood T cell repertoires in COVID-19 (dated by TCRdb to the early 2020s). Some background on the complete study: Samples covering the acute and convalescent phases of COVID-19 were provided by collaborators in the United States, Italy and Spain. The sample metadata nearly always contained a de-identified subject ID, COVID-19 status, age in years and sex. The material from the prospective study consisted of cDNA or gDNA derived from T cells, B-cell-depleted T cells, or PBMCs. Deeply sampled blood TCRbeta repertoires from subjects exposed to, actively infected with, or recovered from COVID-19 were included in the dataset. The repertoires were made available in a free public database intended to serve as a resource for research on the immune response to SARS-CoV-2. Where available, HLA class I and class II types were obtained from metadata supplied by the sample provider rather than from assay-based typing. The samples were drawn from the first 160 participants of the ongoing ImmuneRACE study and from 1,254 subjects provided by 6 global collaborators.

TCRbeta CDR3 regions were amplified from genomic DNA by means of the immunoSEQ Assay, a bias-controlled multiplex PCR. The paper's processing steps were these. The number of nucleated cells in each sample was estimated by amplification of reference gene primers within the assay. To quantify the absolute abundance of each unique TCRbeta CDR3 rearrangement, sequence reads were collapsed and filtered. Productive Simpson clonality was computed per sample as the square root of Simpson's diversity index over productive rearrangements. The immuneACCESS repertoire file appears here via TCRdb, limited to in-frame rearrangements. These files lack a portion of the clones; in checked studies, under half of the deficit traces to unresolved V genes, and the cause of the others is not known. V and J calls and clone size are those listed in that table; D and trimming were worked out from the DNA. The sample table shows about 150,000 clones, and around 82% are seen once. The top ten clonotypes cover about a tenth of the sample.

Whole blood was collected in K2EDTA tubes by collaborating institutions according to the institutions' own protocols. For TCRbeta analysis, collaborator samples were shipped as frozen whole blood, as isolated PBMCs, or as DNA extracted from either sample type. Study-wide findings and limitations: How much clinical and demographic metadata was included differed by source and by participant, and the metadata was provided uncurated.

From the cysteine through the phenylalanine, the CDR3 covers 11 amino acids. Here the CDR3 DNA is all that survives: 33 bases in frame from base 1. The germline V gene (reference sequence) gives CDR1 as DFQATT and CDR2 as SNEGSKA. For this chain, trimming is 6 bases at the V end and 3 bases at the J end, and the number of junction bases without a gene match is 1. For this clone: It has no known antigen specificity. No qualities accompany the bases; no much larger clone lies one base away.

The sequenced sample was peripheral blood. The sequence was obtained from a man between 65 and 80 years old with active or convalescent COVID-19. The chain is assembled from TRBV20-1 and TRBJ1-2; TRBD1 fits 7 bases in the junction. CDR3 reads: CSAGTDYGYTF. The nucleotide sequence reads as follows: TGCAGTGCCGGGACAGACTATGGCTACACCTTC.